This T cell receptor beta chain emerged from a study of T-cell memory formation after mild COVID-19. Looking at the study overall: TCR clusters showed largely donor specificity.

The CDR3 loop spans 15 amino acids. Looked up from germline, CDR1 is DFQATT and CDR2 is SNEGSKA (reference sequence). TCRdb recomputed calls from the 5' RACE reads with MiXCR, one row per CDR3 protein. The repertoire has about 270,000 distinct CDR3 sequences, over 15% of them found once; the top ten carry 20% to 25%. The TCR comes from a man younger than 30 who had mild COVID-19 (a few samples of this study predate the infection). Cell type and time point are not known. This sequence joins TRBV20-1 and TRBJ1-4; D gene unclear. The sequencing input was PBMCs or a T cell subset sorted from them (not recorded which). The chain's CDR3 is CSSIGSDATNEKLFF. The CDR3 nucleotides read TGCTCCTCAATAGGGTCCGACGCAACTAATGAAAAACTGTTTTTT.